The 16 T cell receptor beta chains listed next were all sequenced from one sample in a study of tumor-infiltrating lymphocytes in primary liver carcinoma. From around 500 ng of total RNA, TCR beta-specific cDNA was reverse-transcribed using a constant-region primer. Investigators got TCR beta libraries out of three nested multiplex PCR rounds, done with slightly modified ARM-PCR. Each of the first two PCR rounds ran approximately 10 cycles with TRBV1-TRBV30 forward and C-beta reverse primers. One entry per CDR3 protein, called by TCRdb with MiXCR from the multiplex PCR reads. The sample shows approximately 340,000 distinct CDR3 sequences, roughly 61% of them seen only once. Unsorted whole blood served as the source of blood RNA, and germline DNA was extracted as well. Input material: peripheral blood. The receptor source for this set is a man between 40 and 49 years old with primary liver carcinoma and hepatitis B virus infection.

Regarding this clonotype: One base away lies a much larger clone, so this may be a sequencing read error. The chain employs TRBV12-3 or TRBV12-4 and TRBJ1-5, with 11 bases that match TRBD1. The CDR3 is made up of 14 amino acids. The CDR3 here is CAISRTGGGQPQHF. The DNA of the CDR3 is TGTGCCATCAGTCGGACAGGGGGCGGTCAGCCCCAGCATTTT.

As to this clonotype: One end of the junction is discordant with germline, which a read error may explain. The chain uses TRBV6-5 and TRBJ2-5; 12 nucleotides line up with TRBD1. This CDR3 comprises 15 residues. The germline V gene encodes CDR1 MNHEY and CDR2 SVGAGI. The CDR3 nucleotides are TGTGCCAGCAGATGGGACAGGGGGCGACAAGAGACCCAGTACTTT. Its protein is CASRWDRGRQETQYF.

A note on this clonotype: At one boundary the junction diverges from the germline segment, which might be a read error. The chain carries TRBV11-2 and TRBJ2-3; D remains ambiguous. CDR3 length equals 15 residues. Germline loops: CDR1 SGHAT, CDR2 FQNNGV. CDR3 bases: TGTGCTAGCAGCCATAAAGCGTGGAACACAGATATGCAGTATTTT. This encodes CASSHKAWNTDMQYF.

This clonotype has at least ten counts. The CDR3 region is CASSLSGAGGELFF. CDR3 DNA: TGTGCCAGCAGCTTGTCAGGGGCCGGCGGGGAGCTGTTTTTT. J is TRBJ2-2 and V is TRBV11-2, with D possibly matching TRBD1 (6 bases). V dropped 3 bases and J dropped 7 bases, with 12 bases sitting between them. Germline V gene sequence: CDR1 SGHAT, CDR2 FQNNGV. CDR3 length equals 14 residues.

This clonotype was seen a handful of times. The chain recombines TRBV9 with TRBJ2-5, with TRBD2 matching 7 bases. V was pared by 0 bases and J by 2 bases, with 4 bases of the junction left unmatched. This CDR3 has 15 residues. Per germline, CDR1 SGDLS and CDR2 YYNGEE. The CDR3 nucleotides read TGTGCCAGCAGCGTAGGAGGCGGGAGTCAAGAGACCCAGTACTTC. Its protein is CASSVGGGSQETQYF.

This chain uses TRBV7-2 with TRBJ2-7; 8 nucleotides agree with TRBD1. V shed 4 bases, J shed 2 bases, and the junction held 7 bases outside the gene matches. The CDR3 covers 15 residues. Germline V gives CDR1 SGHTA, CDR2 FQGNSA. In DNA, the CDR3 is TGTGCCAGCAGCTCACCGGGACAGGAGACCTACGAGCAGTACTTC. Translation: CASSSPGQETYEQYF.

As to this clonotype: Possible read error: a much larger clone is one base away. As the CDR3 is not closed by the conserved phenylalanine or tryptophan, this likely results from a read error. The chain carries TRBV29-1 and TRBJ1-2; D remains ambiguous. Germline lookup yields CDR1 SQVTM and CDR2 ANQGSEA. Trimming took 3 bases from V and 4 from J, leaving 9 bases between them. CDR3 size: 12 residues. The DNA of the CDR3 is TGCAGCGTTGAGGGGATTGGCTATGGCTACACCCTC. Protein: CSVEGIGYGYTL.

This chain joins TRBV30 and TRBJ1-2, with a tentative D call TRBD1 (5 bases). The CDR3 extends over 12 amino acids. From germline, CDR1 is GTSNPN and CDR2 SVGIG (reference sequence). The DNA of the CDR3 is TGTGAAATCGGGGCAGTAAGTGATGGCTACACCTTC. Translating gives CEIGAVSDGYTF.

As concerns this clonotype: Compared with germline, one end of the junction differs, possibly owing to a read error. The chain employs TRBV5-4 and TRBJ2-1; no clear D gene. CDR1 and CDR2 (germline): SGHNT, YYREEE (reference sequence). The CDR3 is 13 residues long. Here the CDR3 reads CTSSLYGYNEQFF. CDR3 DNA sequence: TGTACCAGCAGCCTGTATGGGTACAATGAGCAGTTCTTC.

V usage is TRBV30 and J usage is TRBJ2-7, with 8 bases matching TRBD1. The CDR3 consists of 13 residues. Germline trimming cut 1 base from V and 5 bases from J; bases unmatched to any gene: 4. Germline assignment: CDR1 GTSNPN and CDR2 SVGIG (reference sequence). The CDR3 DNA is TGTGCCTGGAGTGGGACAGGGATCCACGAGCAGTACTTC. Its translation is CAWSGTGIHEQYF.

In the case of this clonotype: The conserved closing phenylalanine or tryptophan is absent in this CDR3, likely reflecting a read error. The chain combines TRBV11-2 with TRBJ2-7, with a possible D match to TRBD2 (5 bases). The CDR3 runs 13 residues. The germline V gene has CDR1 SGHAT and CDR2 FQNNGV. CDR3 sequence (DNA): TGTGCCACCAGCTTAGGAGGTTTGAACGAGCAGTACCTC. Encoded protein: CATSLGGLNEQYL.

In regard to this clonotype: A much larger clone lies a single base off, so this may be a read error. This rearrangement joins TRBV6-6 to TRBJ2-1; the D is unclear. The CDR3 extends over 11 amino acids. Trimming removed 2 bases at V and 8 bases at J, with 4 bases between. Germline values: CDR1 MNHNY, CDR2 SVGAGI (reference sequence). CDR3 sequence: CASSYHDEQFF. CDR3 DNA sequence: TGTGCCAGCAGTTACCATGATGAGCAGTTCTTC.

Comments on this clonotype: Just one base apart from a much larger clone, this may be a read error. The chain carries TRBV6-6 and TRBJ2-7, with 7 positions matching TRBD2. In germline, CDR1 is MNHNY, CDR2 SVGAGI (reference sequence). The CDR3 loop spans 15 amino acids. V trimming: 1 base; J trimming: 6 bases; junction bases outside the gene matches: 9. The CDR3 region is CASSYLRLADREQYF. CDR3 coding DNA: TGTGCCAGCAGTTACTTGAGACTAGCAGACCGCGAGCAGTACTTC.

The table lists this clonotype with a count of one. This chain uses TRBV6-5 with TRBJ2-7; 7 nucleotides line up with TRBD1. The germline CDR1 and CDR2 sequences are MNHEY and SVGAGI. This CDR3 contains 13 residues. V was pared by 9 bases and J by 6 bases, with 11 bases of the junction left unmatched. The CDR3 DNA reads as TGTGCCAGAAGGTTAAAGGGGGCCGGCGAGCAGTACTTC. The encoded protein is CARRLKGAGEQYF.

The rearrangement links TRBV11-3 to TRBJ2-1, with a possible D match to TRBD2 (8 bases). Germline V gene sequence: CDR1 SGHNT, CDR2 YENEEA. V lost 7 bases and J lost 9, with 25 bases in between. There are 16 residues in the CDR3. This chain's CDR3 is CASNQGGLEGGGEQFF. In nucleotides, the CDR3 is TGTGCCAGCAACCAGGGGGGACTAGAGGGAGGGGGTGAGCAGTTCTTC.

The genes are TRBV20-1 and TRBJ1-4; D gene uncertain. The CDR3 has 12 residues. CDR1 DFQATT and CDR2 SNEGSKA come from the germline V gene (reference sequence). In nucleotides, the CDR3 is TGCATTGGCCGGGCCCATAATGAAAAACTGTTTTTT. This codes for CIGRAHNEKLFF.